One sample yielded the 30 T cell receptor beta chains listed below, sequenced in a study of blood T cells in healthy people across ages. A J-beta primer mix and a sample-barcoded 5' primer were used in a second PCR of about 7 to 12 cycles. TCRdb re-called the 5' RACE reads through MiXCR, storing one row per CDR3 protein. The sample holds some 900,000 distinct CDR3 sequences, around 30% seen once. The sequenced material came from blood. The receptors were sampled from a woman of 80 years or more in good health.

The rearrangement uses TRBV4-1 and TRBJ1-2, with unresolved D. Per the germline V gene, CDR1 is MGHRA and CDR2 is YSYEKL. Trimming shortened V by 0 bases and J by 5 bases, and 10 bases separated the two germline ends. The CDR3 extends over 14 amino acids. The CDR3 loop reads CASSQDWAAYGYTF. As DNA, the CDR3 is TGCGCCAGCAGCCAAGATTGGGCAGCTTATGGCTACACCTTC.

The sample holds a few counts of this clonotype. A read error may be the cause here, since a much bigger clone is one base away. This chain links TRBV6-4 with TRBJ2-3, with a weak D call TRBD2 (5 bases). The V gene's germline CDR1 is MRHNA and CDR2 SNTAGT. The length of the CDR3 is 17 residues. With 5 bases removed from V and 4 bases from J, the gap between germline ends came to 22 bases. The CDR3 DNA reads TGTGCCAGCAGTCTGACATCCCGGGGATCACCCGCAGATACGCAGTATTTT. Its translation is CASSLTSRGSPADTQYF.

Comment on this clonotype: Just one base apart from a much larger clone, this may be a read error. The rearrangement uses TRBV10-1 and TRBJ2-7; D ambiguous. Looked up from germline, CDR1 is WNHNN and CDR2 is SYGVQD (reference sequence). This CDR3 contains 12 residues. V lost 3 bases and J lost 5, with 8 bases in between. CDR3 nucleotides: TGCGCCAGCAGTGACCTTGGCGACGAGCAGTACTTC. Protein sequence: CASSDLGDEQYF.

The rearrangement joins TRBV7-9 to TRBJ2-1; D remains ambiguous. V was shortened by 5 bases and J by 6 bases, with 8 bases between the two germline ends. This CDR3 is built from 12 residues. Germline assignment: CDR1 SEHNR and CDR2 FQNEAQ (reference sequence). The CDR3 coding sequence is TGTGCCAGCAGCGGATTACCCAATGAGCAGTTCTTC. Amino acids: CASSGLPNEQFF.

This clonotype has a count of ten or more. A read error may produce the germline difference seen at one junction end. The gene calls are TRBV12-3 or TRBV12-4 and TRBJ1-2, with D tentatively TRBD1 (5 bases). This CDR3 contains 12 residues. As DNA, the CDR3 is TGCGCCAGCAGCCCGGGGGGCTATGGCTACACCTTC. Its translation: CASSPGGYGYTF.

This clonotype has only a few counts. This chain links TRBV5-6 with TRBJ1-6; 9 nucleotides line up with TRBD1. Unmatched junction bases numbered 8, after V lost 2 bases and J lost 5 bases. CDR3 size: 17 residues. The V gene's germline CDR1 is SGHDT and CDR2 YYEEEE. The CDR3 protein is CASSFRTGVHNNSPLHF. For the CDR3, the DNA is TGTGCCAGCAGCTTCCGGACAGGGGTTCATAATAATTCACCCCTCCACTTT.

The genes are TRBV7-8 and TRBJ2-5; D remains ambiguous. Germline V gene lookup returns CDR1 SGHVS and CDR2 FQNEAQ. The length of the CDR3 is 15 residues. V lost 2 bases to trimming and J lost 6 bases, with 16 bases between them. The CDR3 region has the DNA TGTGCCAGCAGCTTAATTTTTGTAGTCCCCCAGACCCAGTACTTC. Its translation is CASSLIFVVPQTQYF.

Only a few counts were recorded for this clonotype. V is TRBV5-1 and J is TRBJ2-7; 7 bases align to TRBD1. V lost 3 bases to trimming and J lost 7 bases; unmatched junction nucleotides: 16. Germline V gene sequence: CDR1 SGHRS, CDR2 YFSETQ. The CDR3 has 16 residues. The DNA of the CDR3 is TGCGCCAGCAGCTCCGACCCGGGACAGTCTCACAATGAGCAGTACTTC. Amino acids: CASSSDPGQSHNEQYF.

This clonotype came up many times. The V call is TRBV4-3, the J call TRBJ1-2; D is uncertain. Germline V gene data show CDR1 as LGHNA and CDR2 as YSLEER. Trimming stripped 0 bases from V and 8 bases from J, with 10 bases between. The CDR3 runs to 13 residues. In nucleotides, the CDR3 is TGCGCCAGCAGCCAAGATCGCGAAGGCGGCTACACCTTC. Its translation: CASSQDREGGYTF.

This clonotype was detected a few times. J is TRBJ2-3 and V is TRBV4-1, with D possibly matching TRBD1 (6 bases). Germline loops: CDR1 MGHRA, CDR2 YSYEKL. The germline V and J ends were trimmed by 4 bases and 2 bases, with 19 bases remaining between them. CDR3 size: 17 residues. CDR3 sequence reads: CASSRQTGPSTTDTQYF. For the CDR3, the DNA is TGCGCCAGCAGCCGACAGACAGGCCCCTCCACCACAGATACGCAGTATTTT.

The chain links TRBV3-1 to TRBJ2-5, with D possibly being TRBD2 (5 bases). The germline V and J ends were trimmed by 8 bases and 9 bases, with 19 bases remaining between them. The CDR3 runs 13 residues. Germline V gene data show CDR1 as LGHDT and CDR2 as YNNKEL (reference sequence). The CDR3 sequence: CASAKGAVPPQYF. The CDR3 DNA reads as TGTGCCAGCGCCAAGGGAGCGGTTCCTCCCCAGTACTTC.

In this sample, this clonotype turned up many times. This chain uses TRBV12-3 or TRBV12-4 with TRBJ2-6; D is uncertain. The CDR3 is 15 residues long. V lost 7 bases, J lost 0 bases, and 10 bases lay in between. In DNA form, the CDR3 reads TGTGCCAGCACCGACCGGATCTCTGGGGCCAACGTCCTGACTTTC. It translates to CASTDRISGANVLTF.

This clonotype was observed a few times. This chain uses TRBV2 with TRBJ2-7; TRBD1 might be the D (6 bases). Trimming cost V 9 bases and J 4 bases, with 19 bases left between them. The germline gives CDR1 SNHLY, CDR2 FYNNEI. The CDR3 runs 14 residues. The DNA of the CDR3 is TGTGCCAGACGGAAGGACAGAGCGACGTACGAGCAGTACTTC. Its protein product is CARRKDRATYEQYF.

Worth noting for this clonotype: A much larger clone differs by one base, so this may be a read error. This sequence joins TRBV20-1 and TRBJ2-4; TRBD2 agrees at 8 bases. Unmatched junction bases numbered 13, after V lost 2 bases and J lost 13 bases. This CDR3 contains 14 residues. The germline CDR1 and CDR2 sequences are DFQATT and SNEGSKA (reference sequence). CDR3 amino acids: CSARRGLAQEIQYF. The CDR3 DNA reads as TGCAGTGCTAGACGAGGACTAGCCCAAGAGATCCAGTACTTC.

This chain uses TRBV6-1 with TRBJ1-1; D is possibly TRBD1 (5 bases). From germline, CDR1 is MNHNS and CDR2 SASEGT. Trimming pared 5 bases from V and 10 bases from J, leaving 20 bases between. The CDR3 loop spans 14 amino acids. The CDR3 DNA sequence: TGTGCCAGCAGTACAGATTATGGGGCACGTGGAGCTTTCTTT. Its protein is CASSTDYGARGAFF.

At least ten counts were recorded for this clonotype. The rearrangement joins TRBV12-3 or TRBV12-4 to TRBJ2-5; a weak D match, TRBD2 (6 bases). V was cut by 4 bases and J by 5 bases, with 17 bases left in between. CDR3 length: 15 amino acids. CDR3 region: CASSWGVTQRETQYF. The CDR3 region has the DNA TGTGCCAGCAGTTGGGGGGTCACCCAACGGGAGACCCAGTACTTC.

This clonotype was found a few times. The rearrangement joins TRBV3-1 to TRBJ1-2; unclear D gene. The ends were cut back, 0 bases at V and 8 bases at J, with 13 bases in the middle. The CDR3 extends over 14 amino acids. Per the germline V gene, CDR1 is LGHDT and CDR2 is YNNKEL (reference sequence). CDR3 in amino acids: CASSQELLYEGYTF. Here the CDR3 DNA reads TGTGCCAGCAGCCAAGAACTGCTATACGAGGGCTACACCTTC.

At least ten counts were recorded for this clonotype. The chain links TRBV6-2 or TRBV6-3 to TRBJ2-7, with 8 bases aligning to TRBD1. CDR1 and CDR2 (germline): MNHEY, SVGEGT. The junction had 11 bases not matched to a gene; V was cut back by 2 bases and J by 5 bases. The CDR3 runs 16 residues. CDR3 sequence reads: CASSYLRTGLKNEQYF. CDR3 sequence (DNA): TGTGCCAGCAGTTACCTAAGGACAGGGTTGAAGAACGAGCAGTACTTC.

This rearrangement joins TRBV12-3 or TRBV12-4 to TRBJ2-4; D possibly matches TRBD1 or TRBD2 (5 bases each). The J call is in doubt because the DNA end fits TRBJ2-5 better. This CDR3 is built from 13 residues. The CDR3 DNA follows: TGTGCCAGCAGTTTGGGGACCTCGCAGACCCAGTACTTC. Translation gives CASSLGTSQTQYF.

This clonotype was counted only a few times. The gene calls are TRBV5-5 and TRBJ2-2; D is perhaps TRBD1 or TRBD2 (5 bases each). Trimming took off 6 bases at V and 4 bases at J, with 16 bases between the two ends. CDR3 size: 15 residues. The germline V gene encodes CDR1 SGHKS and CDR2 YYEKEE (reference sequence). In DNA, the CDR3 is TGTGCCAGCAACTTAGAGGGGCTTAGCACCGGGGAGCTGTTTTTT. Residues: CASNLEGLSTGELFF.

This clonotype was counted only a few times. This sequence joins TRBV18 and TRBJ2-5, with D possibly matching TRBD2 (6 bases). Trimming took 4 bases from V and 11 from J, leaving 17 bases between them. This CDR3 is built from 13 residues. Per the germline V gene, CDR1 is KGHSH and CDR2 is LQKENI. In DNA form, the CDR3 reads TGTGCCAGCTCACTCGGACCCGGGGGTGAGCAGTACTTC. Protein sequence: CASSLGPGGEQYF.

This clonotype was found many times. This chain links TRBV3-1 with TRBJ2-7; D perhaps matches TRBD2 (7 bases). The ends were cut back, 2 bases at V and 2 bases at J, with 13 bases in the middle. The CDR3 runs 15 residues. Germline V gene data show CDR1 as LGHDT and CDR2 as YNNKEL (reference sequence). The CDR3 DNA is TGTGCCAGCAGCCAACGGGGGGCTGGTCCCTACGAGCAGTACTTC. Translating it yields CASSQRGAGPYEQYF.

This clonotype occurred a few times. The CDR3 region has the DNA TGTGCCAGCAGCTTGAATGCCCCGCGGATTTACTATGGCTACACCTTC. Translation gives CASSLNAPRIYYGYTF. The chain is built from TRBV7-2 and TRBJ1-2; D gene ambiguous. CDR3 length equals 16 residues. Trimming pared 3 bases from V and 3 bases from J, leaving 17 bases between. Germline values: CDR1 SGHTA, CDR2 FQGNSA.

A few counts support this clonotype. The chain is built from TRBV12-3 or TRBV12-4 and TRBJ2-7; 9 bases are shared with TRBD1. The V segment lost 3 bases and the J segment 0 bases; nucleotides outside the gene matches: 3. The CDR3 runs to 15 residues. CDR3 loop: CASSFPGQGSYEQYF. For the CDR3, the DNA is TGTGCCAGCAGTTTCCCGGGACAGGGCTCCTACGAGCAGTACTTC.

Of note for this clonotype: The junction shows a germline mismatch at one end, possibly a read error. The chain links TRBV27 to TRBJ2-1, with 11 bases aligning to TRBD2. Per the germline V gene, CDR1 is MNHEY and CDR2 is SMNVEV (reference sequence). The CDR3 is made up of 15 amino acids. The CDR3: CASRTSGGFYNEQFF. CDR3 coding DNA: TGTGCCAGCAGAACTAGCGGGGGATTCTACAATGAGCAGTTTTTC.

As concerns this clonotype: This could be a read error, since a much larger clone is one nucleotide away. DNA for the CDR3: TGTGCCAGCAGCCCAGGGTTTCACAATGAGCAGTACTTC. This codes for CASSPGFHNEQYF. The rearrangement joins TRBV7-2 to TRBJ2-7; the D gene is possibly TRBD1 (5 bases). This CDR3 is built from 13 residues. Germline assignment: CDR1 SGHTA and CDR2 FQGNSA. Trimming took 5 bases from V and 7 from J, leaving 15 bases between them.

The J gene is TRBJ2-3, the V gene TRBV18, with TRBD1 identical over 8 bases. Trimming removed 2 bases from V and 4 bases from J; junction bases left unmatched: 5. Germline CDR1 reads KGHSH; CDR2 reads LQKENI. The CDR3 runs to 15 residues. CDR3 loop: CASSPRQGRADTQYF. CDR3 coding DNA: TGTGCCAGCTCACCAAGACAGGGGCGGGCAGATACGCAGTATTTT.

With respect to this clonotype: A much larger clone lies one base from this, so it may be a read error. This chain links TRBV27 with TRBJ2-7, with 9 bases matching TRBD1. Per germline, CDR1 MNHEY and CDR2 SMNVEV (reference sequence). V was clipped by 6 bases and J by 4 bases; unmatched bases: 7. This CDR3 is built from 14 residues. CDR3 region: CASRADRGAYEQYV. The CDR3 DNA is TGTGCCAGCAGGGCGGACAGGGGTGCGTACGAGCAGTACGTC.

This clonotype appeared many times. The genes are TRBV29-1 and TRBJ2-7; D is perhaps TRBD1 (5 bases). This CDR3 region has 13 residues. V dropped 4 bases and J dropped 2 bases, with 12 bases sitting between them. The germline V gene encodes CDR1 SQVTM and CDR2 ANQGSEA. CDR3 residues: CSVGAGKAYEQYF. The CDR3 nucleotides are TGCAGCGTTGGGGCAGGGAAAGCCTACGAGCAGTACTTC.

This clonotype was seen at least ten times. The chain combines TRBV7-9 with TRBJ1-2; D gene ambiguous. From germline, CDR1 is SEHNR and CDR2 FQNEAQ (reference sequence). V lost 5 bases and J lost 4, with 11 bases in between. The CDR3 runs to 13 residues. The CDR3: CASSGSPSYGYTF. The CDR3 bases are TGTGCCAGCAGCGGCAGCCCATCCTATGGCTACACCTTC.